This T cell receptor (beta chain) was profiled in a study of blood T cells in healthy people across ages. Primed by a sample-barcoded 5' primer and a J-beta primer mix, a second PCR proceeded for roughly 6 to 12 cycles. TCRdb recomputed calls from the 5' RACE reads with MiXCR, one row per CDR3 protein. The data contain about 1.6 million distinct CDR3 sequences, about 35% of them singletons. V was pared by 1 base and J by 5 bases, with 13 bases between. The CDR3 sequence is 15 residues long. The origin of this receptor is a woman in her twenties or thirties in good health. The V and J genes are TRBV12-3 or TRBV12-4 and TRBJ2-3, with a weak D call TRBD2 (5 bases). The sample comprised blood. This CDR3 is CASSLGTGLGDTQYF. CDR3 nucleotide sequence: TGTGCCAGCAGTTTAGGGACTGGGCTGGGAGATACGCAGTATTTT.